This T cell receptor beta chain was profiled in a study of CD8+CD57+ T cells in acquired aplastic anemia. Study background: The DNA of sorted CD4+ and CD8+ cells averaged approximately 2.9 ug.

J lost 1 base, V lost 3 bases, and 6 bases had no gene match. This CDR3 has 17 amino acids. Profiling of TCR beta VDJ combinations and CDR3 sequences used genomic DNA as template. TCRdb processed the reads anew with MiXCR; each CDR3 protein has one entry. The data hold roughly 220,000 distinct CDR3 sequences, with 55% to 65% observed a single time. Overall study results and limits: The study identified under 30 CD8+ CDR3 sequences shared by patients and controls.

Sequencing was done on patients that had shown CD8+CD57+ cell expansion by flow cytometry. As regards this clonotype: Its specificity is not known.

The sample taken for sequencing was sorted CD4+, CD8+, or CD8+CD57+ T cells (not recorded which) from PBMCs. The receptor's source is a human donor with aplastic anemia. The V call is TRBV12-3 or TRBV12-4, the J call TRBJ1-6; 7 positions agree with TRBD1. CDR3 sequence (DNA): TGTGCCAGCAGTTTTCCAGGGGGTGAGTCCTATAATTCACCCCTCCACTTT. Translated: CASSFPGGESYNSPLHF.